The present T cell receptor beta chain was sequenced within a study of T cell clusters in autoimmune cytopenias. Roughly 38,000 genome equivalents of blood DNA were amplified for TRB. Multiplex touch-down PCR amplified TRB using TRB-A and TRB-B pools in one tube. TCRdb re-called the multiplex PCR reads; one entry per CDR3 protein, DNA not given. Recorded for this sample: fewer than 3,500 distinct CDR3 sequences. The germline V gene encodes CDR1 MNHEY and CDR2 SMNVEV (reference sequence). CDR3 length: 16 residues. V usage is TRBV27 and J usage is TRBJ2-1; the D call from TCRdb, TRBD2, cannot be confirmed without DNA. The specimen was peripheral blood. This receptor was obtained from a human donor with an autoimmune cytopenia or autoimmune hepatitis (not recorded which). Here the CDR3 reads CASSPQLASSYNEQFF.